These 17 T cell receptor beta chains were sequenced from one sample in a study of cytomegalovirus exposure and HLA in healthy donors. The protocol was immunoSEQ multiplex PCR, while the TCRdb copy is restricted to in-frame clones and leaves out a portion. The sample carries more than 110,000 clones, 70% to 90% recorded once. Sequencing input: PBMCs. The origin of the receptors is a woman between 18 and 29 years old in good health and CMV-seropositive.

This clone has just a few counts. This sequence joins TRBV19 and TRBJ1-6, with TRBD1 matching over 10 bases. Per the germline V gene, CDR1 is LNHDA and CDR2 is SQIVND (reference sequence). The CDR3 runs to 14 residues. Unmatched junction bases numbered 4, after V lost 5 bases and J lost 9 bases. CDR3 sequence reads: CASSRQGAGSPLHF. In DNA, the CDR3 is TGTGCCAGTAGTCGACAGGGGGCAGGTTCACCCCTCCACTTT. The full variable domain, in which reference TRBV19 and TRBJ1-6 provide the parts outside the CDR3, is DGGITQSPKYLFRKEGQNVTLSCEQNLNHDAMYWYRQDPGQGLRLIYYSQIVNDFQKGDIAEGYSVSREKKESFPLTVTSAQKNPTAFYLCASSRQGAGSPLHFGNGTRLTVT.

This chain connects TRBV9 to TRBJ2-2, with D maybe TRBD1 (5 bases). The CDR3 is 14 residues long. CDR1 is SGDLS and CDR2 is YYNGEE in the germline V gene. Trimming removed 3 bases at V and 7 bases at J, with 13 bases between. CDR3 in DNA: TGTGCCAGCAGCGAAGCCCCCAGGGACGGGGAGCTGTTTTTT. This sequence encodes CASSEAPRDGELFF.

This sequence joins TRBV28 and TRBJ1-5; 7 nucleotides line up with TRBD1. In germline, CDR1 is MDHEN, CDR2 SYDVKM. CDR3 length: 14 amino acids. V was pared by 1 base and J by 7 bases, with 4 bases of the junction left unmatched. DNA of the CDR3: TGTGCCAGCAGTTTATTGACAGGGATACAGCCCCAGCATTTT. Translation gives CASSLLTGIQPQHF.

This chain joins TRBV9 and TRBJ2-1, with 8 bases fitting TRBD2. The germline CDR1 and CDR2 sequences are SGDLS and YYNGEE. The CDR3 loop spans 15 amino acids. Unmatched junction bases numbered 5, after V lost 4 bases and J lost 2 bases. DNA of the CDR3: TGTGCCAGCAGCCGGTCTAGCGGGCCCTACAATGAGCAGTTCTTC. This gives the protein CASSRSSGPYNEQFF.

The count of this clone is one. This chain joins TRBV19 and TRBJ2-3; no reliable D call. Per germline, CDR1 LNHDA and CDR2 SQIVND (reference sequence). Trimming shortened V by 3 bases and J by 2 bases, and 12 bases separated the two germline ends. This CDR3 is 15 amino acids long. The CDR3 loop reads CASSINQVTTDTQYF. The DNA for the CDR3 is TGTGCCAGTAGTATTAATCAGGTCACCACAGATACGCAGTATTTT.

V is TRBV15 and J is TRBJ1-5; 9 bases align to TRBD1. The ends lost 2 bases at V and 2 bases at J; junction bases unmatched: 4. In germline, CDR1 is LNHNV, CDR2 YYDKDF (reference sequence). This CDR3 comprises 16 residues. This CDR3 reads CATSRMTGGRNQPQHF. The CDR3 nucleotides read TGTGCCACCAGCAGAATGACAGGGGGACGCAATCAGCCCCAGCATTTT.

The rearrangement joins TRBV15 to TRBJ1-5, with D possibly matching TRBD1 (5 bases). The germline CDR1 and CDR2 sequences are LNHNV and YYDKDF (reference sequence). This CDR3 has 15 amino acids. V lost 3 bases and J 6 bases, leaving 15 bases between the germline ends. CDR3 DNA: TGTGCCACCAGCAGGGGGCCTTCGGGAGGTCAGCCCCAGCATTTT. This codes for CATSRGPSGGQPQHF.

The rearrangement uses TRBV2 and TRBJ2-3; D perhaps matches TRBD1 (5 bases). From germline, CDR1 is SNHLY and CDR2 FYNNEI. Trimming removed 4 bases from V and 2 bases from J, with 10 bases in between. CDR3 length: 14 amino acids. The CDR3 here is CASSGVRDTDTQYF. The CDR3 nucleotides read TGTGCCAGCAGTGGTGTCAGGGACACAGATACGCAGTATTTT. The variable domain in full, completed from reference TRBV2 and TRBJ2-3, reads EPEVTQTPSHQVTQMGQEVILRCVPISNHLYFYWYRQILGQKVEFLVSFYNNEISEKSEIFDDQFSVERPDGSNFTLKIRSTKLEDSAMYFCASSGVRDTDTQYFGPGTRLTVL.

The gene calls are TRBV7-2 and TRBJ2-3; D gene unclear. The germline V gene has CDR1 SGHTA and CDR2 FQGNSA. Between the trimmed V and J ends, which lost 0 bases and 3 bases, there was a span of 7 bases. This CDR3 contains 14 residues. The CDR3: CASSLAPKTDTQYF. The CDR3 DNA reads TGTGCCAGCAGCTTAGCTCCTAAGACAGATACGCAGTATTTT.

This chain links TRBV6-5 with TRBJ1-2; D is perhaps TRBD1 (6 bases). The CDR3 contains 13 residues. Germline-derived CDR1 and CDR2 are MNHEY and SVGAGI. V lost 2 bases to trimming and J lost 2 bases, with 6 bases between them. The CDR3 loop is CASSYGGNYGYTF. The CDR3 nucleotides read TGTGCCAGCAGTTACGGGGGCAACTATGGCTACACCTTC.

This rearrangement joins TRBV5-6 to TRBJ2-2; the D gene is possibly TRBD2 (6 bases). The V end lost 5 bases, the J end lost 4 bases, and 12 bases lay between the germline ends. Germline CDR1 SGHDT, CDR2 YYEEEE. The CDR3 covers 14 residues. The CDR3 loop is CASRGLGGTGELFF. CDR3 nucleotides: TGTGCCAGCAGGGGGTTGGGGGGCACCGGGGAGCTGTTTTTT. The variable domain in full, with the rest retrieved from reference TRBV5-6 and TRBJ2-2, is DAGVTQSPTHLIKTRGQQVTLRCSPKSGHDTVSWYQQALGQGPQFIFQYYEEEERQRGNFPDRFSGHQFPNYSSELNVNALLLGDSALYLCASRGLGGTGELFFGEGSRLTVL.

The chain uses TRBV5-4 and TRBJ2-6; D ambiguous. CDR1 is SGHNT and CDR2 is YYREEE in the germline V gene (reference sequence). This CDR3 comprises 15 residues. V was clipped by 0 bases and J by 0 bases, with 4 bases between them. The DNA for the CDR3 is TGTGCCAGCAGCTTGGACAACTCTGGGGCCAACGTCCTGACTTTC. Protein: CASSLDNSGANVLTF. The full variable domain, rest sourced from reference TRBV5-4 and TRBJ2-6, is ETGVTQSPTHLIKTRGQQVTLRCSSQSGHNTVSWYQQALGQGPQFIFQYYREEENGRGNFPPRFSGLQFPNYSSELNVNALELDDSALYLCASSLDNSGANVLTFGAGSRLTVL.

The chain joins TRBV19 to TRBJ1-1; possibly TRBD1 for D (5 bases). In germline, CDR1 is LNHDA, CDR2 SQIVND (reference sequence). V lost 5 bases and J 0 bases, leaving 10 bases between the germline ends. The CDR3 runs 14 residues. CDR3: CASSYGGLNTEAFF. CDR3 coding DNA: TGTGCCAGTAGTTACGGGGGACTGAACACTGAAGCTTTCTTT.

A single count supports this clone. CDR3 sequence: CASSIIGGGTYEQYF. The CDR3 region has the DNA TGTGCCAGTAGTATTATTGGCGGCGGGACCTACGAGCAGTACTTC. This sequence joins TRBV19 and TRBJ2-7; possible D gene TRBD2, 6 bases. Trimming took off 3 bases at V and 2 bases at J, with 14 bases between the two ends. CDR1 and CDR2 from the germline V gene are LNHDA and SQIVND (reference sequence). The CDR3 is 15 amino acids. Full variable domain (missing parts from reference TRBV19 and TRBJ2-7): DGGITQSPKYLFRKEGQNVTLSCEQNLNHDAMYWYRQDPGQGLRLIYYSQIVNDFQKGDIAEGYSVSREKKESFPLTVTSAQKNPTAFYLCASSIIGGGTYEQYFGPGTRLTVT.

The gene calls are TRBV28 and TRBJ2-3, with D possibly TRBD2 on 5 matching bases. The germline V and J ends were trimmed by 3 bases and 0 bases, with 16 bases remaining between them. Looked up from germline, CDR1 is MDHEN and CDR2 is SYDVKM. The CDR3 is 17 residues long. The CDR3 reads CASSFGTGVYSTDTQYF. The CDR3, as DNA: TGTGCCAGCAGTTTTGGTACCGGGGTTTACAGCACAGATACGCAGTATTTT.

This chain joins TRBV7-2 and TRBJ2-3; 11 bases are shared with TRBD2. The CDR3 extends over 14 amino acids. The V gene end was trimmed by 3 bases and the J gene end by 5 bases; junction bases not matched to a gene: 1. Germline CDR1 SGHTA, CDR2 FQGNSA. CDR3 region: CASSFSGGEDTQYF. The CDR3 DNA follows: TGTGCCAGCAGCTTTAGCGGGGGGGAAGATACGCAGTATTTT. The variable domain in full, with the rest retrieved from reference TRBV7-2 and TRBJ2-3, is GAGVSQSPSNKVTEKGKDVELRCDPISGHTALYWYRQSLGQGLEFLIYFQGNSAPDKSGLPSDRFSAERTGGSVSTLTIQRTQQEDSAVYLCASSFSGGEDTQYFGPGTRLTVL.

V usage is TRBV7-2 and J usage is TRBJ2-7, with a possible D match to TRBD2 (6 bases). Trimming stripped 5 bases from V and 12 bases from J, with 17 bases between. CDR3 length: 12 residues. Per the germline V gene, CDR1 is SGHTA and CDR2 is FQGNSA. The CDR3 region is CASSPTGLHLYF. The CDR3 DNA follows: TGTGCCAGCAGCCCGACGGGACTTCATCTGTACTTC.